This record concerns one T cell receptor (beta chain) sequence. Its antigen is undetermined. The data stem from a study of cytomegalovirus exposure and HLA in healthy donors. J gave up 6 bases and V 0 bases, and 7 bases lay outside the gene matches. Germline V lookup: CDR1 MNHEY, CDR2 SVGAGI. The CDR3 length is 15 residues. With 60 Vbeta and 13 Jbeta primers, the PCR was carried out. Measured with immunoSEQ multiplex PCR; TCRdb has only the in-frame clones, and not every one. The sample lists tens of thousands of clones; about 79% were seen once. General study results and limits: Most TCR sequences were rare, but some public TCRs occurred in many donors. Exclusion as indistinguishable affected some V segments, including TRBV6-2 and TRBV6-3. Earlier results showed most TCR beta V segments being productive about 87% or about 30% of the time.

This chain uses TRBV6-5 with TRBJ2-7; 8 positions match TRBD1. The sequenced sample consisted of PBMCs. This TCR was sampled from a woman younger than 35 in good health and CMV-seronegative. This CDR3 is CASSYSVGQAGEQYF. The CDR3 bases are TGTGCCAGCAGTTACTCAGTGGGACAGGCGGGCGAGCAGTACTTC.